This T cell receptor beta chain appears in the sequencing data of a study of T cell responses to AZD1222 COVID-19 vaccine. General study findings and limits: It was only a handful of AZD1222 recipients who were seropositive at baseline. Donor demographics were predominantly white British with a female majority; clonal diversity may be underestimated. Two doses of AZD1222 preceded a rise in Spike-specific TCR breadth and depth.

The protocol was immunoSEQ multiplex PCR, while the TCRdb copy is restricted to in-frame clones and leaves out a portion. The sample has fewer than 150,000 clones; more than 85% are singletons. Trimming cost V 7 bases and J 5 bases; bases outside gene matches: 10. The CDR3 consists of 15 residues. The germline V gene has CDR1 MDHEN and CDR2 SYDVKM. Regarding this clone: Antigen unknown.

The chain employs TRBV28 and TRBJ1-5; 8 bases are a match to TRBD1. The TCR was taken from an adult in good health. The material was peripheral blood, obtained on day 0 of AZD1222 vaccination. In DNA, the CDR3 is TGTGCCAGCACCAGGACGACAGGGGTCCATCAGCCCCAGCATTTT. It codes for CASTRTTGVHQPQHF.